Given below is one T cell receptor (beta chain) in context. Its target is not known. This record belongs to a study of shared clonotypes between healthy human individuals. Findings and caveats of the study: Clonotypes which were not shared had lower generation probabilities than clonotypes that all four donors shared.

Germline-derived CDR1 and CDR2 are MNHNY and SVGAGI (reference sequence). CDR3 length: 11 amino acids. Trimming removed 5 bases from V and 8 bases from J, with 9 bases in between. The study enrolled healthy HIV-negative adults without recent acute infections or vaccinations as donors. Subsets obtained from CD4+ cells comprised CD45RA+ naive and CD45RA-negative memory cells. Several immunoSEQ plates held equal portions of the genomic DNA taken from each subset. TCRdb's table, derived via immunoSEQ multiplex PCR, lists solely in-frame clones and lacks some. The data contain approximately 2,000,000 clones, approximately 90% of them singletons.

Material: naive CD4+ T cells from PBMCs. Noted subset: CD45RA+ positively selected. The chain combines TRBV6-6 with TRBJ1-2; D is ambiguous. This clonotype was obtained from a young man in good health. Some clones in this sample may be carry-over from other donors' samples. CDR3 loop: CASSGGGGYTF. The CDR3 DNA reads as TGTGCCAGCAGTGGTGGAGGGGGCTACACCTTC.